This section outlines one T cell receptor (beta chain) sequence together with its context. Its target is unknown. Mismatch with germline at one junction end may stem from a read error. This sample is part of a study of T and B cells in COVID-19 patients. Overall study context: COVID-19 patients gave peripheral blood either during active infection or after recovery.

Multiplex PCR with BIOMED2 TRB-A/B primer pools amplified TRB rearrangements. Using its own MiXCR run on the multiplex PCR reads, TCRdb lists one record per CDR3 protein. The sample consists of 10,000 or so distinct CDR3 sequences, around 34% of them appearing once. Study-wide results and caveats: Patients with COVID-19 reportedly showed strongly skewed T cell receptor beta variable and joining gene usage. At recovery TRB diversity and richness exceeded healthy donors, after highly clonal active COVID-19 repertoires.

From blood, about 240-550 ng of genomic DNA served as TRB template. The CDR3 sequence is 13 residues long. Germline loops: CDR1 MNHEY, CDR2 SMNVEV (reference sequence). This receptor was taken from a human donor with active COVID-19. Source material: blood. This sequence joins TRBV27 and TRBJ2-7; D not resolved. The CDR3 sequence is CASSQDWSYEQYF. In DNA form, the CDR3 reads TGCGCCAGCAGCCAAGATTGGTCCTACGAGCAGTACTTC.